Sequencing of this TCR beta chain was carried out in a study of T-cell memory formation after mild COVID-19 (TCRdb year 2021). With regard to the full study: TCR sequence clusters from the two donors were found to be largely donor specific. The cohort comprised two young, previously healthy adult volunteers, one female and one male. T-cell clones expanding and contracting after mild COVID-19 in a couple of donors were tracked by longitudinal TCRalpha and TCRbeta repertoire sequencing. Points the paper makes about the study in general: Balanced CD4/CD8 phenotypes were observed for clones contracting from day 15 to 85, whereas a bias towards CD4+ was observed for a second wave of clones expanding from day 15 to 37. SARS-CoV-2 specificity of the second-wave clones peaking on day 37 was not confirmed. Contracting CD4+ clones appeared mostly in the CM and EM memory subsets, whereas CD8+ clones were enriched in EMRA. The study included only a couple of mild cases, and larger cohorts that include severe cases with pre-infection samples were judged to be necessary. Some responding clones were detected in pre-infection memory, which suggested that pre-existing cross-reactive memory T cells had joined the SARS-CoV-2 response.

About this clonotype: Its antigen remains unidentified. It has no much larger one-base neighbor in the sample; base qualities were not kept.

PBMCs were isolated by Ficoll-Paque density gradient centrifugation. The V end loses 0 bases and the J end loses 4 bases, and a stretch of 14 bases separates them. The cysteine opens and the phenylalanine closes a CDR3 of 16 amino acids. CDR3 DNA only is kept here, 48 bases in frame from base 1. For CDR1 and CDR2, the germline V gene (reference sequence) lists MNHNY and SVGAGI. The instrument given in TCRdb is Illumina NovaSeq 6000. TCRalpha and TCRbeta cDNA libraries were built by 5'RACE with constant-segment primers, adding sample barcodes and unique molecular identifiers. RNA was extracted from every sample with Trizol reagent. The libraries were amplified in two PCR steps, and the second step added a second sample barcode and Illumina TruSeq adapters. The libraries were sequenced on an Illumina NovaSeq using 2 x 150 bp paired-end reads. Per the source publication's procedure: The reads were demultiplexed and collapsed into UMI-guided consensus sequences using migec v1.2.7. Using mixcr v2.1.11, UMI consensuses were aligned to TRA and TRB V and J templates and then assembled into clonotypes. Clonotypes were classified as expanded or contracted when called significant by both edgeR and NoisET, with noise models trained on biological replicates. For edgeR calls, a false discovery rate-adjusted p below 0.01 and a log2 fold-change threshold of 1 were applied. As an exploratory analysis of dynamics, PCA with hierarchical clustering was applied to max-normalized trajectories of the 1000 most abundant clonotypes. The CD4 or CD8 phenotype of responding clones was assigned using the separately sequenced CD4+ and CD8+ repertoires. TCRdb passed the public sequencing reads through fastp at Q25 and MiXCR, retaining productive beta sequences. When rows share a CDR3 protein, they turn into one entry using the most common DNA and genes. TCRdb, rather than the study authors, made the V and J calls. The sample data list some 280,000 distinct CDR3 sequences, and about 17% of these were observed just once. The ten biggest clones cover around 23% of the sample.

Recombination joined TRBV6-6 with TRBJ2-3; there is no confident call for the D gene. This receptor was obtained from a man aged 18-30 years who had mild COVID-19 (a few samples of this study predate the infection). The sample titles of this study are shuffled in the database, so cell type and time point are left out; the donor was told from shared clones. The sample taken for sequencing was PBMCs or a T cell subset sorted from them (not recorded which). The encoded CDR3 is CASSYSSGFVADTQYF. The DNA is TGTGCCAGCAGTTACTCCAGTGGCTTTGTTGCAGATACGCAGTATTTT.